The source of this T cell receptor beta chain is a study of blood T cell repertoires in COVID-19 (dated by TCRdb to the early 2020s). For the wider study: Collaborator samples came from the United States, Italy and Spain and covered acute and convalescent phases of COVID-19. The prospective study material was composed of cDNA or gDNA derived from T cells, B-cell-depleted T cells, or PBMCs. Deeply sampled blood TCRbeta repertoires from subjects exposed to, actively infected with, or recovered from COVID-19 were included in the dataset. The repertoires were made available in a free public database intended to serve as a resource for research on the immune response to SARS-CoV-2. The samples were drawn from two sources: the first 160 participants of the ongoing ImmuneRACE study, and 950 to 1,500 subjects contributed by 6 global collaborators. The sample metadata nearly always contained a de-identified subject ID, COVID-19 status, age in years and sex. Where available, HLA class I and class II types were obtained from metadata supplied by the sample provider rather than from assay-based typing.

Results the study describes overall, beyond this receptor: How much clinical and demographic metadata was included differed by source and by participant, and the metadata was provided uncurated.

In Seattle, one collaborating source enrolled patients while the infection was active and tracked those patients longitudinally over the course of disease. Each collaborating institution followed its own protocols to collect whole blood in K2EDTA tubes. For TCRbeta analysis, collaborators shipped samples as frozen whole blood, isolated PBMCs, or DNA extracted from either of those sample types. About this clone: The clone's antigen remains unknown. No quality values exist for individual bases; no much larger clone is one base distant.

Trimming removed 5 bases from V and 3 bases from J, leaving 14 bases between the germline ends. As encoded in the germline V gene (reference sequence), CDR1 is SEHNR while CDR2 is FQNEAQ. The CDR3 covers 14 residues, taking in both the cysteine and the phenylalanine. The only DNA kept is the CDR3, 42 bases in frame from the first base. TCRbeta CDR3 regions were amplified from genomic DNA by means of the immunoSEQ Assay, a bias-controlled multiplex PCR. As for how the authors treated the data: Nucleated cell counts per sample were estimated from amplification of reference gene primers within the assay. To quantify the absolute abundance of each unique TCRbeta CDR3 rearrangement, sequence reads were collapsed and filtered. Productive Simpson clonality was computed per sample as the square root of Simpson's diversity index over productive rearrangements. Held by TCRdb, this immuneACCESS table contains in-frame sequences only and omits some clones. Under half of the omission traces to an unresolved V gene where checked; the cause of the rest is unknown. V and J calls and clone size are copied from that table; D and trimming were computed from the DNA. This sample has 150,000 to 200,000 clones in its table, and more than 75% of those were observed once. The ten largest clones represent 15% to 20% of the sample.

Here the chain combines TRBV7-9 and TRBJ2-7, with the D gene not clear enough to name. The clonotype originates from a person aged 65-85 years with COVID-19, enrolled during active disease. Sequenced input: peripheral blood. The CDR3 amino acid sequence is: CASSPPTGFYEQYF. In nucleotide form, the sequence is TGTGCCAGCAGCCCACCGACTGGCTTCTACGAGCAGTACTTC. This CDR3, with the reference TRBV7-9 and TRBJ2-7 proteins standing in past its ends, gives the full variable domain DTGVSQNPRHKITKRGQNVTFRCDPISEHNRLYWYRQTLGQGPEFLTYFQNEAQLEKSRLLSDRFSAERPKGSFSTLEIQRTEQGDSAMYLCASSPPTGFYEQYFGPGTRLTVT.